A selection of T cell receptor beta chains follows, all from one sample in a study of regulatory T cells in long-lasting Graves disease. TCRdb fed the multiplex PCR reads into MiXCR, producing one record per CDR3 protein. The sample has about 660,000 distinct CDR3 sequences; around 30% are singletons. Here the sequenced sample was peripheral blood mononuclear cells (PBMCs), taken when the disease was refractory, from a patient treated with antithyroid drugs. These TCRs come from a female donor with Graves disease. The CDR3 runs from the conserved cysteine through the conserved F or W. A D gene is named only where the DNA matches it firmly. Not all rows give a size; the values are once, few, many and, for expanded clones, a class.

j_call d_call v_call clone_size cdr3_aa cdr3_nt
TRBJ2-5 NA TRBV7-2 once CASSFGAGLETQYF TGTGCCAGCAGCTTTGGGGCAGGGTTAGAGACCCAGTACTTC
TRBJ1-5 NA TRBV6-4 NA CASSAGPLQPQHF TGTGCCAGCAGTGCAGGACCTCTTCAGCCCCAGCATTTT
TRBJ2-6 NA TRBV11-2 NA CASSVPSISGANVLTF TGTGCCAGCAGCGTTCCGAGTATCTCTGGGGCCAACGTCCTGACTTTC
TRBJ2-1 TRBD2 TRBV5-1 NA CASSFSGRPYNEQFF TGCGCCAGCAGCTTTTCCGGGAGGCCTTACAATGAGCAGTTCTTC
TRBJ1-2 NA TRBV30 few CAWRAIRKLYGYTF TGTGCCTGGAGAGCCATCAGGAAATTATATGGCTACACCTTC
TRBJ1-1 TRBD1 TRBV19 NA CASHRGGTGNTEAFF TGTGCCAGCCACCGTGGGGGGACAGGGAACACTGAAGCTTTCTTT
TRBJ1-1 NA TRBV28 many CASTQTSRNTEAFF TGTGCCAGCACTCAGACCTCCAGAAACACTGAAGCTTTCTTT
TRBJ1-3 NA TRBV6-1 few CASSDYWGATGNTIYF TGTGCCAGCAGTGACTATTGGGGGGCCACTGGAAACACCATATATTTT
TRBJ2-7 NA TRBV28 many CASSSGQYEQYF TGTGCCAGCAGCTCTGGACAGTACGAGCAGTACTTC
TRBJ1-1 NA TRBV6-5 NA CASSYIGGTEAFF TGTGCCAGCAGTTACATCGGGGGCACTGAAGCTTTCTTT
TRBJ2-2 TRBD1 TRBV4-1 NA CASSLWTGPTGELFF TGCGCCAGCAGCCTCTGGACAGGACCCACCGGGGAGCTGTTTTTT
TRBJ2-7 TRBD2 TRBV11-2 many CASSTERSGSGYEQYF TGTGCCAGCAGCACCGAGCGTAGCGGGAGCGGCTACGAGCAGTACTTC
TRBJ1-5 NA TRBV6-1 NA CASRRQTVGSRLDQPQHF TGTGCCAGCAGACGGCAAACGGTGGGGTCTCGTTTGGATCAGCCCCAGCATTTT
TRBJ1-1 TRBD1 TRBV12-3/TRBV12-4 few CASRDRERGTEAFF TGTGCCAGCAGGGACAGGGAACGAGGGACTGAAGCTTTCTTT
TRBJ1-1 NA TRBV29-1 few CSVARTRNTEAFF TGCAGCGTTGCCAGAACTAGGAACACTGAAGCTTTCTTT
TRBJ2-2 NA TRBV11-2 few CASSLEGASAGELFF TGTGCCAGCAGCTTAGAGGGAGCTAGCGCCGGGGAGCTGTTTTTT
TRBJ1-2 TRBD1 TRBV10-3 few CAIRAPGQGGGYTF TGTGCCATCAGAGCCCCGGGACAGGGCGGGGGCTACACCTTC
TRBJ2-7 TRBD2 TRBV5-1 NA CASTPEGLTYEQYF TGCGCCAGCACCCCGGAGGGACTAACCTACGAGCAGTACTTC
TRBJ2-7 TRBD2 TRBV20-1 few CSARVRDYPYEQYF TGCAGTGCTAGAGTCAGGGACTACCCCTACGAGCAGTACTTC
TRBJ1-3 NA TRBV12-3/TRBV12-4 many CASSPGSSGNTIYF TGTGCCAGCAGCCCAGGGAGCTCTGGAAACACCATATATTTT
TRBJ2-5 TRBD2 TRBV6-2/TRBV6-3 NA CASRDPAGGRETQYF TGTGCCAGCAGGGATCCAGCGGGAGGGAGGGAGACCCAGTACTTC
TRBJ1-5 NA TRBV27 NA CASSRSGVSNQPQHF TGTGCCAGCAGTAGATCAGGGGTTAGCAATCAGCCCCAGCATTTT
TRBJ2-7 NA TRBV27 NA CASSSYEQCF TGTGCCAGCAGTTCCTACGAGCAGTGCTTC
TRBJ1-2 NA TRBV11-2 NA CASSLEGGITF TGTGCCAGCAGCTTAGAAGGGGGAATTACCTTC
TRBJ1-3 TRBD1 TRBV6-5 few CASSSQGAGNTIYF TGTGCCAGCAGTTCACAGGGGGCTGGAAACACCATATATTTT
TRBJ1-1 NA TRBV27 NA CTSSLRWEGVNTEAFF TGTACCAGCAGTTTGCGATGGGAGGGAGTGAACACTGAAGCTTTCTTT
TRBJ1-2 NA TRBV10-3 few CAISESQVGPGYTF TGTGCCATCAGTGAGTCCCAGGTCGGCCCGGGCTACACCTTC
TRBJ2-5 TRBD2 TRBV2 many CASSPNAGGTQTQYF TGTGCCAGCAGCCCGAATGCGGGAGGTACACAGACCCAGTACTTC
TRBJ1-2 TRBD1 TRBV12-3/TRBV12-4 few CASSATTGGGYGYTF TGTGCCAGCAGTGCGACGACAGGGGGTGGCTATGGCTACACCTTC
TRBJ2-7 TRBD2 TRBV11-2 few CASSLGPSGRAGSYEQYF TGTGCCAGCAGCTTGGGTCCTAGCGGGAGGGCCGGATCGTACGAGCAGTACTTC
TRBJ1-2 NA TRBV28 many CASSVLEVGYTF TGTGCCAGCAGCGTTCTAGAGGTCGGCTACACCTTC
TRBJ1-1 NA TRBV30 NA CAWSSLLGEAFF TGTGCCTGGAGTAGCCTGTTGGGGGAAGCTTTCTTT
TRBJ2-1 NA TRBV19 NA CASSIGGGLVNEQFF TGTGCCAGTAGTATTGGAGGCGGGTTGGTCAATGAGCAGTTCTTC
TRBJ2-7 TRBD1 TRBV6-1 NA CASSPALQGAYEQYF TGTGCCAGCAGCCCTGCCCTACAGGGGGCCTACGAGCAGTACTTC
TRBJ1-1 NA TRBV6-2/TRBV6-3 NA CASSYRGQTNTEAFF TGTGCCAGCAGTTACAGGGGACAAACAAACACTGAAGCTTTCTTT
TRBJ1-5 NA TRBV28 few CASKRDPYSNQPQHF TGTGCCAGCAAACGGGACCCATATAGCAATCAGCCCCAGCATTTT
TRBJ1-4 NA TRBV28 few CASSSGEQGHEKLFF TGTGCCAGCAGCTCTGGGGAACAGGGACATGAAAAACTGTTTTTT
TRBJ1-2 NA TRBV2 many CAGGGLGYTF TGTGCCGGGGGTGGATTGGGCTACACCTTC
TRBJ1-2 NA TRBV29-1 NA CSVEPRTATNYGYTF TGCAGCGTTGAACCACGGACAGCTACTAACTATGGCTACACCTTC
TRBJ2-7 NA TRBV12-3/TRBV12-4 NA CASSYLPGQKVEQYF TGTGCCAGCAGCTACCTACCGGGACAAAAAGTCGAGCAGTACTTC
TRBJ1-1 NA TRBV19 few CASILSGANTEAFF TGTGCCAGTATCTTATCCGGGGCGAACACTGAAGCTTTCTTT
TRBJ2-3 TRBD2 TRBV20-1 NA CSARGQREGLYTQYF TGCAGTGCTAGGGGCCAGCGGGAGGGACTATATACGCAGTATTTT
TRBJ2-2 NA TRBV4-2 NA CASSQEEVGGLAGELFF TGTGCCAGCAGCCAAGAAGAAGTAGGAGGGCTCGCCGGGGAGCTGTTTTTT
TRBJ2-2 NA TRBV12-3/TRBV12-4 few CASSFTGGANTGELFF TGTGCCAGCAGTTTTACTGGGGGCGCGAACACCGGGGAGCTGTTTTTT
TRBJ1-1 NA TRBV20-1 NA CSARGGTTEAFF TGCAGTGCTAGAGGGGGTACCACTGAAGCTTTCTTT
TRBJ1-1 TRBD1 TRBV2 many CASSRDRTIRNTEAFF TGTGCCAGCAGTCGGGACAGGACTATAAGGAACACTGAAGCTTTCTTT
TRBJ1-5 NA TRBV12-3/TRBV12-4 many CASSFGGNNQPQHF TGTGCCAGCAGTTTTGGAGGAAATAATCAGCCCCAGCATTTT
TRBJ2-1 NA TRBV5-1 NA CASSLEGTADEQFF TGCGCCAGCAGCTTGGAAGGGACTGCGGATGAGCAGTTCTTC
TRBJ1-3 TRBD1 TRBV27 NA CASSGRTGAGNTIYF TGTGCCAGCAGTGGACGGACAGGGGCCGGAAACACCATATATTTT
TRBJ2-3 NA TRBV12-3/TRBV12-4 NA CASRWGGSTDTQYF TGTGCCAGCAGGTGGGGCGGGAGCACAGATACGCAGTATTTT
TRBJ2-7 NA TRBV15 few CATSRVPGYEQYF TGTGCCACCAGCAGAGTTCCGGGATACGAGCAGTACTTC
TRBJ1-1 TRBD1 TRBV29-1 NA CSAGGQGAFF TGCAGCGCAGGGGGGCAGGGAGCTTTCTTT
TRBJ1-6 NA TRBV12-3/TRBV12-4 NA CASTLATGANSPLHF TGTGCCAGCACCCTAGCCACCGGGGCTAATTCACCCCTCCACTTT
TRBJ2-3 TRBD1 TRBV2 NA CASRSRGPSLTDTQYF TGTGCCAGCAGGTCGAGGGGGCCCTCTTTAACAGATACGCAGTATTTT
TRBJ2-1 NA TRBV20-1 NA CSARSPRGSARSEQFF TGCAGTGCTAGATCCCCCCGAGGGAGTGCGAGGAGTGAGCAGTTCTTC
TRBJ2-7 NA TRBV6-4 NA CASNPTGSSYEQYF TGTGCCAGCAATCCGACAGGAAGCTCCTACGAGCAGTACTTC
TRBJ2-7 TRBD2 TRBV28 many CASSQVLGQGLAGAVKAYEQYF TGTGCCAGCAGTCAAGTCCTGGGACAGGGACTAGCGGGAGCGGTAAAAGCCTACGAGCAGTACTTC
TRBJ1-6 NA TRBV28 many CASSLAGQYNSPLHF TGTGCCAGCAGTTTAGCGGGACAATATAATTCACCCCTCCACTTT
TRBJ2-2 TRBD2 TRBV6-4 NA CASSDVGDWTSGRTGELFF TGTGCCAGCAGTGACGTAGGGGATTGGACTAGCGGGAGGACCGGGGAGCTGTTTTTT